This record covers a single T cell receptor beta chain. Its antigen remains unidentified. These data come from a study of Tregs in tolerant kidney transplant recipients. At the level of the study: Sorting of CD4+CD25+CD127- cells followed 3-day belatacept mixed lymphocyte reactions, sometimes with roughly 5-day graft donor restimulation. Sorting used antibodies to exclude donor cells. Study findings and constraints: Biological reproducibility was not directly addressed in this study. Few patients were studied, so findings need validation in larger groups.

Data came from immunoSEQ multiplex PCR; TCRdb stores just in-frame clones and leaves some out. The sample holds just under 45,000 clones, around 95% seen once. This TCR was recovered from a human donor in good health. The sample taken for sequencing was Tregs from blood cultured with allogeneic cells.

Written as DNA, the CDR3 is TGTGCCAGTAGGGGGACAGGGGGAGCGCCCCAGCATTTT. It is translated as CASRGTGGAPQHF. The chain joins TRBV19 to TRBJ1-5; TRBD1 agrees at 11 bases. The CDR3 sequence is 13 residues long. The trim removed 6 bases at V and 9 bases at J, leaving 4 bases unmatched. Germline V gene lookup returns CDR1 LNHDA and CDR2 SQIVND (reference sequence).